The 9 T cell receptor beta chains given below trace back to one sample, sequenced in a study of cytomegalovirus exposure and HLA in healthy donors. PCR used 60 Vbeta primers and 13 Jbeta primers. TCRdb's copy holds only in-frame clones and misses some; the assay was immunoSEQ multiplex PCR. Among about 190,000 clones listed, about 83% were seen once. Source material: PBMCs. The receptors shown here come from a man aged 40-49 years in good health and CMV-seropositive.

The CDR3 loop reads CASSVALQGSGNTIYF. As DNA, the CDR3 is TGTGCCAGCAGCGTAGCTCTCCAGGGCTCTGGAAACACCATATATTTT. The chain carries TRBV9 and TRBJ1-3, with D tentatively TRBD1 (5 bases). In germline, CDR1 is SGDLS, CDR2 YYNGEE. CDR3 length: 16 amino acids. V was trimmed by 0 bases and J by 0 bases, leaving 10 bases between them. Filled out from reference TRBV9 and TRBJ1-3, the complete variable domain reads DSGVTQTPKHLITATGQRVTLRCSPRSGDLSVYWYQQSLDQGLQFLIQYYNGEERAKGNILERFSAQQFPDLHSELNLSSLELGDSALYFCASSVALQGSGNTIYFGEGSWLTVV.

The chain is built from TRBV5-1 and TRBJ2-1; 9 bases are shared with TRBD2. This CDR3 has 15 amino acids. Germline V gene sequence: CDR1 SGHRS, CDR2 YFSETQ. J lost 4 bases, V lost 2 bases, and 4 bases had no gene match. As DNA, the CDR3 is TGCGCCAGCAGCTTACGGACTAGCGAATACAATGAGCAGTTCTTC. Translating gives CASSLRTSEYNEQFF.

The CDR3 reads CASSPNSEGVETQYF. The CDR3 DNA reads as TGCGCCAGCAGCCCCAATAGTGAAGGGGTAGAGACCCAGTACTTC. The V gene is TRBV5-1, the J gene TRBJ2-5; D is possibly TRBD1 (5 bases). The germline V and J ends were trimmed by 4 bases and 4 bases, with 17 bases remaining between them. The V gene's germline CDR1 is SGHRS and CDR2 YFSETQ. This CDR3 spans 15 amino acids.

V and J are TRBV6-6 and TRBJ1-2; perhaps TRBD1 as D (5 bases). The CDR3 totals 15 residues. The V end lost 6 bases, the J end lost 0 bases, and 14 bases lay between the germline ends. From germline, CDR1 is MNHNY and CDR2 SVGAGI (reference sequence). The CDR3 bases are TGTGCCAGCAGGCCCCCGGGGGGAGCTAACTATGGCTACACCTTC. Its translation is CASRPPGGANYGYTF.

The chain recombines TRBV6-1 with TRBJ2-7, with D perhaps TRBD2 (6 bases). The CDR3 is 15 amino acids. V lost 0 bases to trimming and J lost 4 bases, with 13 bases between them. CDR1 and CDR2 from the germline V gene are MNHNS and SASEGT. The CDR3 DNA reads TGTGCCAGCAGTGAAGCCGGGGTGGGAGGATACGAGCAGTACTTC. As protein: CASSEAGVGGYEQYF.

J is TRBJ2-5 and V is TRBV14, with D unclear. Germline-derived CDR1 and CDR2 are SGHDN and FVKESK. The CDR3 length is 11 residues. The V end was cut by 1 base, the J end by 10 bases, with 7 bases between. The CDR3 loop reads CASSQGRDQYF. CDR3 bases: TGTGCCAGCAGCCAAGGGAGAGACCAGTACTTC. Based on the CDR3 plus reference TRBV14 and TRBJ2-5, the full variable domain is EAGVTQFPSHSVIEKGQTVTLRCDPISGHDNLYWYRRVMGKEIKFLLHFVKESKQDESGMPNNRFLAERTGGTYSTLKVQPAELEDSGVYFCASSQGRDQYFGPGTRLLVL.

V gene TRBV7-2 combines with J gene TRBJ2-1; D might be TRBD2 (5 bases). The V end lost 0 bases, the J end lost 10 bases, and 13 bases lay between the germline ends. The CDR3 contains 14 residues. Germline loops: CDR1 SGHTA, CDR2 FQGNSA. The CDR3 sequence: CASSLAPAGNEQFF. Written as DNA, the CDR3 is TGTGCCAGCAGCTTAGCCCCTGCCGGGAACGAGCAGTTCTTC. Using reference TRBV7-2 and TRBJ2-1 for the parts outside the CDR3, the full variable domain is GAGVSQSPSNKVTEKGKDVELRCDPISGHTALYWYRQSLGQGLEFLIYFQGNSAPDKSGLPSDRFSAERTGGSVSTLTIQRTQQEDSAVYLCASSLAPAGNEQFFGPGTRLTVL.

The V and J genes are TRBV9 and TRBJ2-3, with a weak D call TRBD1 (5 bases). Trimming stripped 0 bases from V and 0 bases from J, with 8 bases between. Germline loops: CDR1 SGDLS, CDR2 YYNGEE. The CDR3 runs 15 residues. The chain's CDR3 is CASSVGGLSTDTQYF. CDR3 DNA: TGTGCCAGCAGCGTAGGGGGCTTAAGCACAGATACGCAGTATTTT.

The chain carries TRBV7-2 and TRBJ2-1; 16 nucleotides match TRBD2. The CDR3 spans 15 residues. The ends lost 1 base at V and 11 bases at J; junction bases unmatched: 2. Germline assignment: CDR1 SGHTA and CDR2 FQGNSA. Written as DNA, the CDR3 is TGTGCCAGCAGCTTAGGGGGACTAGCGGGAGGGAAGCAGTTCTTC. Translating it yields CASSLGGLAGGKQFF.